This T cell receptor beta chain was recovered during a study of CD8 T cells in Susac syndrome. Study-wide points: The study recognized that its TCR sequencing and HLA analysis covered a relatively small number of individuals.

Random hexamers served to reverse transcribe about 0.5 to 1 ug RNA. Coverage of TCR beta CDR3 amplification by immunoSEQ multiplex PCR extended to 54 Vbeta and 13 Jbeta. TCRdb used MiXCR to reprocess the immunoSEQ multiplex PCR reads, holding one entry per CDR3 protein. Of around 270,000 distinct CDR3 sequences listed, about nine tenths are singletons. A single count supports this clonotype. Its specificity is unknown. The CDR3 extends over 15 amino acids. Germline-derived CDR1 and CDR2 are MNHEY and SMNVEV (reference sequence). Trimming removed 4 bases at V and 0 bases at J, with 11 bases between. High-throughput TCR beta sequencing covered peripheral CD8+ and CD4+ T cells. CD8+ and CD4+ T cells were negatively isolated; TEMRA cells were FACS-enriched.

This receptor was identified in a human donor with multiple sclerosis. Sample: CD8+ T cells from PBMCs. This chain joins TRBV27 and TRBJ2-3; D is uncertain. The CDR3: CASSSYRLSTDTQYF. For the CDR3, the DNA is TGTGCCAGCAGTTCCTATAGACTTAGCACAGATACGCAGTATTTT.